A single sample is the source of the 2 T cell receptor beta chains below, sequenced in a study of identical twins (dated by TCRdb to about 2016). The library was built by means of 5' RACE. Sequencing took place on an Illumina HiSeq 2000. TCRdb itself trimmed the public reads at Q25 with fastp, ran MiXCR and retained productive beta chains. CDR3 protein sequences are deduplicated, and each keeps its most common genes and DNA. The sample table records around 680,000 distinct CDR3 sequences; 8.6% of these occur just once. The biggest ten clones account for 0.85% to 1% of the sample. The same specimen was also included in a second study, on yellow fever vaccine responses in identical twins.

Sequenced sample: PBMCs. The receptors originated from a young woman in good health.

The genes are TRBV20-1 and TRBJ2-1; 14 bases are shared with TRBD2. CDR3 length equals 17 residues. Looked up from germline, CDR1 is DFQATT and CDR2 is SNEGSKA (reference sequence). The V gene end was trimmed by 3 bases and the J gene end by 2 bases; junction bases not matched to a gene: 6. The CDR3 protein is CSARGLAGEQAYNEQFF. As DNA, the CDR3 is TGCAGTGCTAGGGGACTAGCGGGAGAGCAGGCCTACAATGAGCAGTTCTTC.

This clonotype was seen at least ten times. The V gene is TRBV20-1, the J gene TRBJ2-7; 7 positions agree with TRBD1. In germline, CDR1 is DFQATT, CDR2 SNEGSKA (reference sequence). V lost 0 bases and J lost 4; bases outside the gene matches: 6. The CDR3 length is 14 residues. The CDR3 sequence is CSARDLGGPYEQYF. CDR3 DNA: TGCAGTGCTAGAGATCTAGGGGGCCCTTACGAGCAGTACTTC.